A single sample is the source of the 31 T cell receptor beta chains below, sequenced in a study of blood T cell repertoires in COVID-19. This table comes from immunoSEQ multiplex PCR, and its TCRdb copy is limited to in-frame clones, with some not included. Of a few hundred thousand clones listed, 80% to 90% are singletons. Specimen: PBMCs or T cells enriched from blood (not recorded which). These TCRs come from a woman aged 45-65 years who had been exposed to COVID-19.

The chain uses TRBV20-1 and TRBJ2-2, with D perhaps TRBD2 (7 bases). This CDR3 is 15 amino acids long. V was cut by 3 bases and J by 8 bases, with 19 bases left in between. Germline CDR1 DFQATT, CDR2 SNEGSKA (reference sequence). The CDR3 sequence: CSASRGATATGELFF. In DNA, the CDR3 is TGCAGTGCTAGTCGGGGGGCCACCGCTACAGGGGAGCTGTTTTTT.

The DNA for the CDR3 is TGTGCCAGCAGCCAGGGGTCTCTCTGGGGTGGCTACACCTTC. Translation gives CASSQGSLWGGYTF. This rearrangement joins TRBV6-5 to TRBJ1-2; a possible D gene is TRBD1 (6 bases). Germline CDR1 reads MNHEY; CDR2 reads SVGAGI. Trimming cost V 6 bases and J 7 bases, with 18 bases left between them. This CDR3 is built from 14 residues.

V usage is TRBV7-2 and J usage is TRBJ1-1; tentative D call: TRBD1 (6 bases). Germline values: CDR1 SGHTA, CDR2 FQGNSA. CDR3 length: 13 amino acids. V dropped 5 bases and J dropped 3 bases, with 10 bases sitting between them. CDR3 loop: CASSLDRYTEAFF. The CDR3, as DNA: TGTGCCAGCAGCCTCGACAGGTACACTGAAGCTTTCTTT. Drawing the rest from reference TRBV7-2 and TRBJ1-1, the complete variable domain is GAGVSQSPSNKVTEKGKDVELRCDPISGHTALYWYRQSLGQGLEFLIYFQGNSAPDKSGLPSDRFSAERTGGSVSTLTIQRTQQEDSAVYLCASSLDRYTEAFFGQGTRLTVV.

This rearrangement joins TRBV5-6 to TRBJ1-2; 7 nucleotides agree with TRBD1. Germline V CDR1 and CDR2: SGHDT, YYEEEE. The CDR3 length is 16 residues. Trimming at V came to 0 bases and at J to 3 bases, leaving 8 bases not matched to a gene. The CDR3 DNA is TGTGCCAGCAGCTTGGCCGGACAGGACTCAGACTATGGCTACACCTTC. Translation gives CASSLAGQDSDYGYTF. Together with reference TRBV5-6 and TRBJ1-2, the CDR3 gives the full variable domain: DAGVTQSPTHLIKTRGQQVTLRCSPKSGHDTVSWYQQALGQGPQFIFQYYEEEERQRGNFPDRFSGHQFPNYSSELNVNALLLGDSALYLCASSLAGQDSDYGYTFGSGTRLTVV.

The chain uses TRBV11-3 and TRBJ2-7; TRBD1 agrees at 8 bases. Trimming at V came to 5 bases and at J to 5 bases, leaving 14 bases not matched to a gene. CDR1 is SGHNT and CDR2 is YENEEA in the germline V gene. The CDR3 loop spans 16 amino acids. CDR3 in amino acids: CASSKRSTGDSNEQYF. DNA for the CDR3: TGTGCCAGCAGCAAGAGGTCGACAGGGGATTCTAACGAGCAGTACTTC.

In this sample, this clone turned up a few times. This sequence joins TRBV10-3 and TRBJ1-1; 7 bases map to TRBD1. The CDR3 has 15 residues. V was pared by 4 bases and J by 1 base, with 6 bases of the junction left unmatched. Germline V gives CDR1 ENHRY, CDR2 SYGVKD. CDR3 amino acids: CAISGTGTANTEAFF. CDR3 coding DNA: TGTGCCATCAGTGGGACCGGGACAGCGAACACTGAAGCTTTCTTT.

V is TRBV19 and J is TRBJ1-1, with 11 bases aligning to TRBD1. CDR3 length: 15 residues. Trimming cost V 4 bases and J 6 bases; bases outside gene matches: 7. In germline, CDR1 is LNHDA, CDR2 SQIVND (reference sequence). CDR3 bases: TGTGCCAGTAGTAGCCGGGGACAGGGGGGTGCTGAAGCTTTCTTT. Translated: CASSSRGQGGAEAFF. Looking up the rest from reference TRBV19 and TRBJ1-1 gives the full variable domain: DGGITQSPKYLFRKEGQNVTLSCEQNLNHDAMYWYRQDPGQGLRLIYYSQIVNDFQKGDIAEGYSVSREKKESFPLTVTSAQKNPTAFYLCASSSRGQGGAEAFFGQGTRLTVV.

This clone has only a few counts. The J gene is TRBJ2-7, the V gene TRBV7-8; D is ambiguous. The CDR3 extends over 12 amino acids. CDR1 is SGHVS, CDR2 FQNEAQ, per germline. V shed 1 base and J shed 3 bases, with 4 bases lying between them. The CDR3 loop reads CASSLGVYEQYF. CDR3 DNA sequence: TGTGCCAGCAGCTTAGGCGTCTACGAGCAGTACTTC.

The chain couples TRBV6-6 to TRBJ1-1, with TRBD1 as a possible D gene (6 bases). V was shortened by 6 bases and J by 1 base, with 15 bases between the two germline ends. CDR3 length: 15 residues. CDR1 MNHNY and CDR2 SVGAGI come from the germline V gene (reference sequence). DNA of the CDR3: TGTGCCAGCAGACTCCACAGGGAAGCGAACACTGAAGCTTTCTTT. Protein product: CASRLHREANTEAFF.

This sequence joins TRBV5-6 and TRBJ2-6; 10 bases agree with TRBD1. Germline V gene data show CDR1 as SGHDT and CDR2 as YYEEEE. This CDR3 spans 17 amino acids. With V trimmed by 4 bases and J by 2 bases, 6 bases remained unmatched. CDR3 nucleotide sequence: TGTGCCAGCAGCAGAGGACAGGGGGGAACTGGGGCCAACGTCCTGACTTTC. Protein: CASSRGQGGTGANVLTF.

The chain combines TRBV7-9 with TRBJ1-1; 10 bases align to TRBD1. The CDR3 loop spans 15 amino acids. In germline, CDR1 is SEHNR, CDR2 FQNEAQ (reference sequence). V trimming: 3 bases; J trimming: 7 bases; junction bases outside the gene matches: 8. Here the CDR3 DNA reads TGTGCCAGCAGCTTGGACAGGGGGGCAACAAATGAAGCTTTCTTT. It yields the protein CASSLDRGATNEAFF.

The chain combines TRBV11-1 with TRBJ2-2; 11 bases fit TRBD2. Per the germline V gene, CDR1 is SGHAT and CDR2 is FQDESV (reference sequence). The CDR3 consists of 16 residues. Unmatched junction bases numbered 4, after V lost 5 bases and J lost 2 bases. The CDR3 DNA follows: TGTGCCAGCAGCCCACTAGCGGGAGCCAACACCGGGGAGCTGTTTTTT. The encoded protein is CASSPLAGANTGELFF.

This clone is a singleton in its sample. The chain links TRBV7-9 to TRBJ2-2; D perhaps matches TRBD1 (6 bases). V lost 0 bases and J 3 bases, leaving 11 bases between the germline ends. The CDR3 sequence is 16 residues long. Germline-derived CDR1 and CDR2 are SEHNR and FQNEAQ (reference sequence). The CDR3 region is CASSLAHREHTGELFF. The CDR3 DNA follows: TGTGCCAGCAGCTTAGCGCACAGGGAACACACCGGGGAGCTGTTTTTT. Together with reference TRBV7-9 and TRBJ2-2, the CDR3 gives the full variable domain: DTGVSQNPRHKITKRGQNVTFRCDPISEHNRLYWYRQTLGQGPEFLTYFQNEAQLEKSRLLSDRFSAERPKGSFSTLEIQRTEQGDSAMYLCASSLAHREHTGELFFGEGSRLTVL.

The chain is built from TRBV18 and TRBJ2-7; 8 bases fit TRBD1. CDR1 and CDR2 (germline): KGHSH, LQKENI. V lost 5 bases and J lost 3; bases outside the gene matches: 3. CDR3 length: 13 residues. CDR3 amino acids: CASSSGTGYEQYF. CDR3 bases: TGTGCCAGCTCATCCGGGACAGGCTACGAGCAGTACTTC.

The chain carries TRBV11-2 and TRBJ1-3; D ambiguous. V was trimmed by 1 base and J by 1 base, leaving 5 bases between them. Germline CDR1 SGHAT, CDR2 FQNNGV. The CDR3 length is 14 residues. CDR3: CASSLVTSGNTIYF. The DNA for the CDR3 is TGTGCCAGCAGCTTAGTAACTTCTGGAAACACCATATATTTT.

The chain is built from TRBV5-1 and TRBJ1-1; 8 positions agree with TRBD1. The CDR3 loop spans 16 amino acids. V dropped 1 base and J dropped 1; count of bases not matched to a gene: 6. Germline-derived CDR1 and CDR2 are SGHRS and YFSETQ. The CDR3 here is CASSLLTGARNTEAFF. The CDR3 DNA reads TGCGCCAGCAGCTTGCTGACAGGGGCCCGGAACACTGAAGCTTTCTTT.

The gene calls are TRBV29-1 and TRBJ1-1; tentative D call: TRBD1 (6 bases). CDR3 length: 14 amino acids. Germline lookup yields CDR1 SQVTM and CDR2 ANQGSEA. V dropped 4 bases and J dropped 2 bases, with 14 bases sitting between them. The CDR3 region is CSVVKDSLNTEAFF. CDR3 DNA sequence: TGCAGCGTTGTAAAGGACAGCCTAAACACTGAAGCTTTCTTT. The variable domain in full, with the rest retrieved from reference TRBV29-1 and TRBJ1-1, is SAVISQKPSRDICQRGTSLTIQCQVDSQVTMMFWYRQQPGQSLTLIATANQGSEATYESGFVIDKFPISRPNLTFSTLTVSNMSPEDSSIYLCSVVKDSLNTEAFFGQGTRLTVV.

The J gene is TRBJ1-1, the V gene TRBV19; 8 bases map to TRBD1. The V and J ends lost 7 bases and 6 bases, in that order; junction bases with no gene match: 10. The germline V gene has CDR1 LNHDA and CDR2 SQIVND (reference sequence). This CDR3 spans 14 amino acids. The CDR3 loop is CASNFGPRGPEAFF. CDR3 nucleotides: TGTGCCAGTAACTTCGGACCCAGGGGGCCTGAAGCTTTCTTT.

This clone occurred a few times. V and J are TRBV18 and TRBJ1-4; D unclear. The CDR3 runs 13 residues. Germline CDR1 KGHSH, CDR2 LQKENI. Trimming took off 6 bases at V and 3 bases at J, with 8 bases between the two ends. CDR3 sequence (DNA): TGTGCCAGCTCCCCTCGAGCTAATGAAAAACTGTTTTTT. This gives the protein CASSPRANEKLFF.

This clone was detected only once. CDR3 sequence reads: CAINKGANTEAFF. In DNA, the CDR3 is TGTGCCATCAATAAGGGGGCGAACACTGAAGCTTTCTTT. This chain connects TRBV10-3 to TRBJ1-1, with 7 bases that match TRBD1. The CDR3 covers 13 residues. V shed 7 bases, J shed 1 base, and the junction held 3 bases outside the gene matches. In germline, CDR1 is ENHRY, CDR2 SYGVKD.

This clone was observed a few times. The chain has TRBV5-6 and TRBJ2-1, with 8 bases fitting TRBD1. Looked up from germline, CDR1 is SGHDT and CDR2 is YYEEEE. This CDR3 contains 16 residues. Germline trimming cut 2 bases from V and 4 bases from J; bases unmatched to any gene: 8. The CDR3 spells CASSLTGTGSYNEQFF. CDR3 nucleotides: TGTGCCAGCAGCTTAACAGGGACAGGTTCATACAATGAGCAGTTCTTC.

The genes are TRBV27 and TRBJ2-1; D may be TRBD2 (6 bases). This CDR3 contains 15 residues. V lost 2 bases and J 3 bases, leaving 11 bases between the germline ends. The germline V gene has CDR1 MNHEY and CDR2 SMNVEV (reference sequence). CDR3 coding DNA: TGTGCCAGCAGTTTAGCGGAGGGAAGCTACAATGAGCAGTTCTTC. Amino acid sequence: CASSLAEGSYNEQFF.

The chain combines TRBV3-1 (or the pseudogene TRBV3-2) with TRBJ2-5; D possibly corresponds to TRBD1 (5 bases). Germline lookup yields CDR1 LGHDT and CDR2 YNNKEL (reference sequence). This CDR3 is 15 amino acids long. V was pared by 2 bases and J by 6 bases, with 16 bases between. In nucleotides, the CDR3 is TGTGCCAGCAGCCAACCAGGGTGCCCATTAAAGACCCAGTACTTC. Protein: CASSQPGCPLKTQYF.

Only one count was recorded for this clone. The rearrangement joins TRBV6-5 to TRBJ1-2; D gene unclear. The CDR3 is 15 residues long. The germline CDR1 and CDR2 sequences are MNHEY and SVGAGI. Trimming removed 4 bases at V and 0 bases at J, with 12 bases between. The CDR3 nucleotides are TGTGCCAGCAGTTTCGGTGATACCGCTAACTATGGCTACACCTTC. Its translation: CASSFGDTANYGYTF.

V is TRBV6-5 and J is TRBJ1-2, with a weak D call TRBD1 (6 bases). CDR1 is MNHEY and CDR2 is SVGAGI in the germline V gene. The CDR3 has 13 residues. V lost 4 bases to trimming and J lost 3 bases, with 9 bases between them. The CDR3: CASSSGQDYGYTF. The DNA of the CDR3 is TGTGCCAGCAGTTCGGGACAAGACTATGGCTACACCTTC.

CDR3 sequence reads: CASSLRGGYTDTQYF. The CDR3 DNA reads TGTGCCAGCAGCTTACGGGGGGGCTACACAGATACGCAGTATTTT. The rearrangement joins TRBV7-3 to TRBJ2-3, with 8 bases matching TRBD2. Germline assignment: CDR1 SGHTA and CDR2 FQGTGA. V trimming: 2 bases; J trimming: 2 bases; junction bases outside the gene matches: 3. The CDR3 spans 15 residues.

This clone was found once. The V and J genes are TRBV24-1 and TRBJ2-5; 7 nucleotides line up with TRBD2. Germline CDR1 and CDR2: KGHDR and SFDVKD. Trimming at V came to 5 bases and at J to 3 bases, leaving 5 bases not matched to a gene. The CDR3 loop spans 14 amino acids. As DNA, the CDR3 is TGTGCCACCAGTGCTGCGGGGGTGAAAGAGACCCAGTACTTC. This encodes CATSAAGVKETQYF.

V and J are TRBV2 and TRBJ2-5, with D possibly being TRBD2 (6 bases). This CDR3 has 15 residues. Trimming removed 6 bases at V and 1 base at J, with 15 bases between. Germline V gene sequence: CDR1 SNHLY, CDR2 FYNNEI. This chain's CDR3 is CASRSAPGLQETQYF. CDR3 bases: TGTGCCAGCAGGTCGGCGCCGGGACTCCAAGAGACCCAGTACTTC.

This sequence joins TRBV5-6 and TRBJ1-2; 8 bases agree with TRBD1. Germline lookup yields CDR1 SGHDT and CDR2 YYEEEE. The CDR3 has 15 residues. J lost 2 bases, V lost 3 bases, and 6 bases had no gene match. CDR3 in amino acids: CASSSSGTGNYGYTF. CDR3 DNA: TGTGCCAGCAGCTCCTCCGGGACAGGAAACTATGGCTACACCTTC.

The chain joins TRBV28 to TRBJ1-1; D is possibly TRBD1 (5 bases). V was shortened by 2 bases and J by 4 bases, with 11 bases between the two germline ends. Germline values: CDR1 MDHEN, CDR2 SYDVKM. The CDR3 loop spans 14 amino acids. CDR3 bases: TGTGCCAGCAGTTTACCAGGGATCCTCACTGAAGCTTTCTTT. This translates into CASSLPGILTEAFF.

V is TRBV7-2 and J is TRBJ1-2; the D gene is possibly TRBD1 (6 bases). V lost 7 bases to trimming and J lost 4 bases, with 22 bases between them. Germline V gene data show CDR1 as SGHTA and CDR2 as FQGNSA. The CDR3 runs 16 residues. The CDR3 DNA is TGTGCCAGCATGGCGAGCCAGGGGTCATTTGGCTATGGCTACACCTTC. Its protein is CASMASQGSFGYGYTF.